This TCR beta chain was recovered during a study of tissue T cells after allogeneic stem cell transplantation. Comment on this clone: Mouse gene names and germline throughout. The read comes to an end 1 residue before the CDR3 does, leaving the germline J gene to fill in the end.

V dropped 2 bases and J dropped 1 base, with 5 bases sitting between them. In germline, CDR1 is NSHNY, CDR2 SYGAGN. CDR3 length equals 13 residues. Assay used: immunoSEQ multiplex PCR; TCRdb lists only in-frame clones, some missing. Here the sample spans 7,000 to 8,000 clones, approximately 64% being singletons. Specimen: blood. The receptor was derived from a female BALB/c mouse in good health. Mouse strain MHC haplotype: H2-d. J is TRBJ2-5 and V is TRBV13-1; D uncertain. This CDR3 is CASSEADQDTQYF. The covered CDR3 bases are TGTGCCAGCAGTGAGGCAGACCAAGACACCCAGTAC.